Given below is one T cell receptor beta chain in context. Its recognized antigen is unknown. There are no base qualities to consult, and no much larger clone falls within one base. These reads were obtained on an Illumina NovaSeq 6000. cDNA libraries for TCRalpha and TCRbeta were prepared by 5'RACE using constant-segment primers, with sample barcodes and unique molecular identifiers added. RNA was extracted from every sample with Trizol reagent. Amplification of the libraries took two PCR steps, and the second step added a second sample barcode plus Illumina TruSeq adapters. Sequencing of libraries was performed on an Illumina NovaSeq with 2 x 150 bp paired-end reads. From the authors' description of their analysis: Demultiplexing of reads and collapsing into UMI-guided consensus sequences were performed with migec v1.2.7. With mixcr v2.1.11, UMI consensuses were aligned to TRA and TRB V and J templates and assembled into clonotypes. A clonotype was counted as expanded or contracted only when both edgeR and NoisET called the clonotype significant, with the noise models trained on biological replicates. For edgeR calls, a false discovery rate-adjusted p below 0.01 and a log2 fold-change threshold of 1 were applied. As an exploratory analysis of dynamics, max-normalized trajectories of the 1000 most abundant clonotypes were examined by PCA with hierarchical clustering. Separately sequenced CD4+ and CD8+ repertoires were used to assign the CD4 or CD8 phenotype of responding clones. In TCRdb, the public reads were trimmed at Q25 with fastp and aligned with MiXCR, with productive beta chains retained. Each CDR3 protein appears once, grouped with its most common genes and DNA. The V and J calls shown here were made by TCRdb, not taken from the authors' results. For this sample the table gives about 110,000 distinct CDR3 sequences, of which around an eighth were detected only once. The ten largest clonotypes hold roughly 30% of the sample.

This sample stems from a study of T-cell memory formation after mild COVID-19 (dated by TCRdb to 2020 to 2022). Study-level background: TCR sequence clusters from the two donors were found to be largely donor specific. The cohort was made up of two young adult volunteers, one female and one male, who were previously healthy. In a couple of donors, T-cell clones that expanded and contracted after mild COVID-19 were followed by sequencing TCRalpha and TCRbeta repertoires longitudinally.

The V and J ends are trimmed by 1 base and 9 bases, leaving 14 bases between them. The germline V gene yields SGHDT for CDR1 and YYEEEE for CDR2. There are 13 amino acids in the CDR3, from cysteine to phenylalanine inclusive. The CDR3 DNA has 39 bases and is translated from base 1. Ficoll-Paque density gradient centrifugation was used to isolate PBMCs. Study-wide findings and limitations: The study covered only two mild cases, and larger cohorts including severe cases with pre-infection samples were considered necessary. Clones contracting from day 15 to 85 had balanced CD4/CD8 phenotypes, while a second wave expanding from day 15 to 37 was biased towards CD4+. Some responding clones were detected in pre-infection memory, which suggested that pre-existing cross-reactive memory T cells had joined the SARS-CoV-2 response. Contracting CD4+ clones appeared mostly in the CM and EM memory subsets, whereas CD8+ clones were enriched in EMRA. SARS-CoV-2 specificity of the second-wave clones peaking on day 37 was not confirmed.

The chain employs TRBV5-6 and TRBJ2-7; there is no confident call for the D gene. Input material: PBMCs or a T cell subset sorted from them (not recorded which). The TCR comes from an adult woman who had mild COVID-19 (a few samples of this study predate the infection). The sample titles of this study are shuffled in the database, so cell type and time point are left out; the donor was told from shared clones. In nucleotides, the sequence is TGTGCCAGCAGCTTGAACCCGGATAAAACGCAGTACTTC. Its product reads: CASSLNPDKTQYF.